This TCR beta chain was retrieved from a study of radiation and T cells in renal cell carcinoma. Turning to the study itself: Nephrectomy followed 15 Gy stereotactic body radiation by 4 weeks.

Clones were sequenced by immunoSEQ multiplex PCR, and TCRdb holds only the in-frame ones, with some missing. The sample records 87,000 or so clones, around nine tenths being singletons. Time point in this sample: baseline pretreatment blood. The treatment here: 15 Gy SBRT to primary tumor, nephrectomy 4 weeks later. Blood was sampled at baseline, 2 weeks and 4 weeks after SBRT. Clear cell pathology was present in this patient's renal cell carcinoma. The TCR originated in a man aged 50-59 years with renal cell carcinoma. The material was blood, obtained from a patient whose treatment included radiotherapy and nephrectomy.

The CDR3 sequence: CASSFGQQETQYF. CDR3 sequence (DNA): TGCGCCAGCAGCTTTGGACAGCAAGAGACCCAGTACTTC. The chain carries TRBV5-1 and TRBJ2-5; D is perhaps TRBD1 (6 bases). Germline CDR1 is SGHRS and CDR2 is YFSETQ. The CDR3 is 13 amino acids. Trimming removed 2 bases at V and 2 bases at J, with 7 bases between.